These T cell receptor beta chains were read from a single sample in a study of blood T cell repertoires in COVID-19. TCRdb's table, derived via immunoSEQ multiplex PCR, lists solely in-frame clones and lacks some. The sample consists of more than 85,000 clones, nearly 90% of them appearing once. Sequencing was done on a sample of peripheral blood. These receptors were taken from a woman older than 75 with acute or convalescent COVID-19. The CDR3 runs from the conserved cysteine through the conserved F or W. Clone size is shown for a subset of rows, as once, few, many or a class of expanded clone.

j_gene	v_gene	abundance	CDR3aa
TRBJ2-1	TRBV15	once	CATSRDGGNNEQFF
TRBJ1-4	TRBV11-2	NA	CASSHRDRSNEKLFF
TRBJ2-2	TRBV5-1	NA	CASYPMTGENTGELFF
TRBJ2-7	TRBV28	NA	CASSLPRQGPSSYEQYF
TRBJ2-7	TRBV21-1	NA	CASSKRGQAYEQYF
TRBJ1-1	TRBV3-1/TRBV3-2	NA	CASSPDTGGNTEAFF
TRBJ2-5	TRBV7-2	NA	CASSLTGTGTETQYF
TRBJ2-7	TRBV7-8	NA	CASSLGAGEWYEQYF
TRBJ1-1	TRBV19	NA	CASSTYTEAFF
TRBJ1-5	TRBV2	NA	CASSEGGGGTFKQPQHF
TRBJ1-6	TRBV12-3/TRBV12-4	NA	CASSFLRSPLHF
TRBJ1-4	TRBV30	NA	CAWSLGRDRGRLNEKLFF
TRBJ1-3	TRBV6-5	once	CASSYGRDRNTIYF
TRBJ2-7	TRBV4-1	few	CASSRSLIGGSEQYF
TRBJ1-1	TRBV2	NA	CASRKGQSNTEAFF
TRBJ1-2	TRBV5-1	NA	CASSSTDRGISGYTF
TRBJ1-1	TRBV7-9	NA	CASSKDRVQVTEAFF
TRBJ2-5	TRBV5-4	once	CASSVTRLETQYF
TRBJ2-7	TRBV20-1	NA	CSASLIAGGPFSYEQYF
TRBJ2-2	TRBV28	NA	CASSLGLGLPGITGELFF
TRBJ2-2	TRBV11-2	NA	CASSLLSAGVSTGELFF
TRBJ2-3	TRBV7-3	NA	CASSLSGGLTDTQYF
TRBJ1-1	TRBV3-1/TRBV3-2	few	CASSLPTGNREAFF
TRBJ2-1	TRBV7-9	NA	CASSRPRGMGENEQFF
TRBJ2-7	TRBV7-6	NA	CASCPGLGTYEQYF
TRBJ1-2	TRBV12-3/TRBV12-4	NA	CASSFLGNYGYTF
TRBJ2-1	TRBV7-2	NA	CASSLGGGVQFF
TRBJ1-3	TRBV5-1	NA	CASSDSLIPGNTIYF
TRBJ1-1	TRBV6-5	NA	CASSYFGASNTEAFF
TRBJ2-1	TRBV9	NA	CASSAGNEQFF